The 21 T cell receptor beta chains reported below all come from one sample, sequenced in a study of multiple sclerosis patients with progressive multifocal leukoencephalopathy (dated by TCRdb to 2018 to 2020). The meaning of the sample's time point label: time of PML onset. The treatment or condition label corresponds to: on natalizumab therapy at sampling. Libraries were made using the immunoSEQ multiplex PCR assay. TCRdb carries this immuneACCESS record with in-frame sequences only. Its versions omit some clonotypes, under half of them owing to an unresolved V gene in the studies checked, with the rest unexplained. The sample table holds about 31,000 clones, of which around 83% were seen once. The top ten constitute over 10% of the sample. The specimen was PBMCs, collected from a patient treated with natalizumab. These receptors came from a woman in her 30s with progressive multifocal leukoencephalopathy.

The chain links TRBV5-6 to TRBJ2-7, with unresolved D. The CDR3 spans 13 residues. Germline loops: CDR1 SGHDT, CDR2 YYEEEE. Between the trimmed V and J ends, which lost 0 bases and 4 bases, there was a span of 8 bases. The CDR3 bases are TGTGCCAGCAGCTTGGCCGCGGATTACGAGCAGTACTTC. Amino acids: CASSLAADYEQYF.

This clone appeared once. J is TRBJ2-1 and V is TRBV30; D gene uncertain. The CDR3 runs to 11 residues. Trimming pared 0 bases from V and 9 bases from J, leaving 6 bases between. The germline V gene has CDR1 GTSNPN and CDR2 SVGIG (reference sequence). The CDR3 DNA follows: TGTGCCTGGAGTGTCAGAATTGAGCAGTTCTTC. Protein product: CAWSVRIEQFF.

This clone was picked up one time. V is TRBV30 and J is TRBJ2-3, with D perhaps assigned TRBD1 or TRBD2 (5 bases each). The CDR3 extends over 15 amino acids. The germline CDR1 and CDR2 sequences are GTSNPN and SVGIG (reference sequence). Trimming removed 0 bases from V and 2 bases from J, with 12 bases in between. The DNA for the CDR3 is TGTGCCTGGAGTGTAGGGACCCTAGACACAGATACGCAGTATTTT. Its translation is CAWSVGTLDTDTQYF.

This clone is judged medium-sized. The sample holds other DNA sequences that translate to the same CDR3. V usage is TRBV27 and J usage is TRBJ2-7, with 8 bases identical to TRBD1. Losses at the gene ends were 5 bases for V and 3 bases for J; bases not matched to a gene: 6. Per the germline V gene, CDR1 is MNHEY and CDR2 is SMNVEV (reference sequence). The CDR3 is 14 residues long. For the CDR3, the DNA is TGTGCCAGCAGTCTCCAGGGGGCAAACTACGAGCAGTACTTC. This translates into CASSLQGANYEQYF.

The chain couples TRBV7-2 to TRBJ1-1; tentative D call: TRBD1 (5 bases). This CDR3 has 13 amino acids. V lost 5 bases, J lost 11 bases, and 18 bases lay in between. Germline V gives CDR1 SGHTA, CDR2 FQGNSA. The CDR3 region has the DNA TGTGCCAGCAGCGCGGGACCCGACTCGATGGCTTTCTTT. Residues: CASSAGPDSMAFF.

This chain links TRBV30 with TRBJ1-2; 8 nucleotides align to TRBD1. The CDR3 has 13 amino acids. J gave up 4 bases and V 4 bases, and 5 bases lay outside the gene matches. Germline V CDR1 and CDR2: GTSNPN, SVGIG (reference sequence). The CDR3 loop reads CAWNRDRPYGYTF. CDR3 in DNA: TGTGCCTGGAACCGGGACAGGCCCTATGGCTACACCTTC.

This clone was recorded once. CDR3 region: CASSGGQGDHPFF. The CDR3 DNA is TGTGCCAGCAGCGGGGGACAGGGGGACCACCCGTTCTTC. The rearrangement links TRBV13 to TRBJ2-1; 11 bases align to TRBD1. Germline loops: CDR1 PRHDT, CDR2 FYEKMQ (reference sequence). The CDR3 covers 13 residues. Trimming at V came to 5 bases and at J to 15 bases, leaving 9 bases not matched to a gene. The full variable domain, in which reference TRBV13 and TRBJ2-1 provide the parts outside the CDR3, is AAGVIQSPRHLIKEKRETATLKCYPIPRHDTVYWYQQGPGQDPQFLISFYEKMQSDKGSIPDRFSAQQFSDYHSELNMSSLELGDSALYFCASSGGQGDHPFFGPGTRLTVL.

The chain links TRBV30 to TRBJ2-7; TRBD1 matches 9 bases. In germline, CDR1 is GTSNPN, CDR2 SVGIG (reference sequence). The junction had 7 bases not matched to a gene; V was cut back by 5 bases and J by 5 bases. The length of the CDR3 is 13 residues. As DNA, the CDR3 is TGTGCCTGGGGGACAGGGCGGATGAACGAGCAGTACTTC. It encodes CAWGTGRMNEQYF. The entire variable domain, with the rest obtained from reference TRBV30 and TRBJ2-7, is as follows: SQTIHQWPATLVQPVGSPLSLECTVEGTSNPNLYWYRQAAGRGLQLLFYSVGIGQISSEVPQNLSASRPQDRQFILSSKKLLLSDSGFYLCAWGTGRMNEQYFGPGTRLTVT.

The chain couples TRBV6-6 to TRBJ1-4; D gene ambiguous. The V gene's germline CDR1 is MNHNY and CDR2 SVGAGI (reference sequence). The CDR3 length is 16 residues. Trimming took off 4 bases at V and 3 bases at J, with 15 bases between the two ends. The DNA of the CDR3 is TGTGCCAGCAGTTCCCTCAATGGAGGATCTAATGAAAAACTGTTTTTT. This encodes CASSSLNGGSNEKLFF.

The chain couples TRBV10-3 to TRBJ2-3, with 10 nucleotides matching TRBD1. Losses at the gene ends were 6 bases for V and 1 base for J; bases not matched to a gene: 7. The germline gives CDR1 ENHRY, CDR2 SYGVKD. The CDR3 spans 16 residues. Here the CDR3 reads CAIRADRGPGTDTQYF. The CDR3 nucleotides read TGTGCCATCAGGGCTGACAGGGGGCCGGGCACAGATACGCAGTATTTT.

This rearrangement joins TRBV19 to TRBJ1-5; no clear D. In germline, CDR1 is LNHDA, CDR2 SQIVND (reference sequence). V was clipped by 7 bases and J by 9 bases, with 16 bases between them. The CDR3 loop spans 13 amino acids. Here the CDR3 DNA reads TGTGCCAGTAATTTCGACCACGCTACGCCCCAGCATTTT. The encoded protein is CASNFDHATPQHF.

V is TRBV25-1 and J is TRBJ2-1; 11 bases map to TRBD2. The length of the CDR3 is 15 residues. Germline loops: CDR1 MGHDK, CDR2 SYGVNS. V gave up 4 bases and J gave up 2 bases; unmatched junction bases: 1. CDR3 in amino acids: CASSVGLAAYNEQFF. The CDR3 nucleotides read TGTGCCAGCAGTGTGGGACTAGCGGCCTACAATGAGCAGTTCTTC.

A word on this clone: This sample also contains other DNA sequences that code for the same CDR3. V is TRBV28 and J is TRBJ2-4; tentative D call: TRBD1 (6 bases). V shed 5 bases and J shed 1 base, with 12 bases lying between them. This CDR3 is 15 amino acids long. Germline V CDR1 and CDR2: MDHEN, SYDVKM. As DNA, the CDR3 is TGTGCCAGCAGTCATTTCACAGGGGCCAAAAACATTCAGTACTTC. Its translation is CASSHFTGAKNIQYF.

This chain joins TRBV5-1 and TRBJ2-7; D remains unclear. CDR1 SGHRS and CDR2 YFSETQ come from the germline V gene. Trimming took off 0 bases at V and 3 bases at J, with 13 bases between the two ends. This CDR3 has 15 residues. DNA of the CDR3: TGCGCCAGCAGCTTGGTGTCGGCAGTATTCTACGAGCAGTACTTC. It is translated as CASSLVSAVFYEQYF. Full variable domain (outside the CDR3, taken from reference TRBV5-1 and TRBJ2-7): KAGVTQTPRYLIKTRGQQVTLSCSPISGHRSVSWYQQTPGQGLQFLFEYFSETQRNKGNFPGRFSGRQFSNSRSEMNVSTLELGDSALYLCASSLVSAVFYEQYFGPGTRLTVT.

This chain's CDR3 is CASSDSSEKLFF. CDR3 DNA: TGTGCCAGCAGCGACAGTTCTGAAAAACTGTTTTTT. V usage is TRBV6-5 and J usage is TRBJ1-4; the D gene is possibly TRBD1 (5 bases). In germline, CDR1 is MNHEY, CDR2 SVGAGI. The CDR3 runs 12 residues. Trimming took 6 bases from V and 7 from J, leaving 9 bases between them.

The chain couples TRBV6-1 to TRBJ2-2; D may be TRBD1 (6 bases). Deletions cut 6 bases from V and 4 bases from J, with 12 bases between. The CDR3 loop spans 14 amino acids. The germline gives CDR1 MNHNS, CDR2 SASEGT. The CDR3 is CASRGQWSTGELFF. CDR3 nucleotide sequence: TGTGCCAGCAGAGGACAGTGGAGCACCGGGGAGCTGTTTTTT.

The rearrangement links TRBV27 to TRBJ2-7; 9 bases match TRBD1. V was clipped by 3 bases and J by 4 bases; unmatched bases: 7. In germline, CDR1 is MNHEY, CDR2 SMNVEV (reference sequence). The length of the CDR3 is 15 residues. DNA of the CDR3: TGTGCCAGCAGTTTTGGGGGGACAGGGCGTTACGAGCAGTACTTC. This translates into CASSFGGTGRYEQYF.

The CDR3 DNA sequence: TGCGCCAGCAGACCCGGGACTAGCCTAAACACCGGGGAGCTGTTTTTT. Translation: CASRPGTSLNTGELFF. This sequence joins TRBV23-1 and TRBJ2-2; 9 nucleotides line up with TRBD2. TRBV23-1 qualifies as an ORF whose function is uncertain. V shed 6 bases, J shed 2 bases, and the junction held 7 bases outside the gene matches. The CDR3 is 16 amino acids.

CDR3 DNA sequence: TGTGCCAGCAGCCAAAAAATACCAGCGGGTCCCGTTAGCAATCAGCCCCAGCATTTT. As protein: CASSQKIPAGPVSNQPQHF. This chain joins TRBV7-7 and TRBJ1-5; D not resolved. The germline V gene encodes CDR1 SSHAT and CDR2 FNYEAQ (reference sequence). The CDR3 is 19 residues long. With 5 bases removed from V and 0 bases from J, the gap between germline ends came to 23 bases.

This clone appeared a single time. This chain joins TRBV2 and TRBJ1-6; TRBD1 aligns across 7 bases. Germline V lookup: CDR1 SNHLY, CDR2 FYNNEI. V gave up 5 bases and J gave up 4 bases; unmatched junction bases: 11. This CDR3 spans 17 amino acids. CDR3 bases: TGTGCCAGCAGTCCCTCCGGGACAGCTTTTTATAATTCACCCCTCCACTTT. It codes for CASSPSGTAFYNSPLHF.

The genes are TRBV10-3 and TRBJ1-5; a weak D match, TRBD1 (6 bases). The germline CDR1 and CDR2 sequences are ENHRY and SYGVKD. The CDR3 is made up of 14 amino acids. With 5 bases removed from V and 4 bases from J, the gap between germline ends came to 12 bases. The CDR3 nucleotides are TGTGCCATCAGTCAGGGGTTGGGGAATCAGCCCCAGCATTTT. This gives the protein CAISQGLGNQPQHF.